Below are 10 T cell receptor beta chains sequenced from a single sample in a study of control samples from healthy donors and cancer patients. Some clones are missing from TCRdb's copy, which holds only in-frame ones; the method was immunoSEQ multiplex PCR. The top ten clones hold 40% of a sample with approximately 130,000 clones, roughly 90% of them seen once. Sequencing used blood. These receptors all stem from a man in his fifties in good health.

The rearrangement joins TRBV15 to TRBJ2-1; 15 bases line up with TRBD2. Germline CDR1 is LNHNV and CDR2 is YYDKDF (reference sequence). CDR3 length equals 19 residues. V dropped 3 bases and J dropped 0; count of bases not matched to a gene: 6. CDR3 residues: CATSRLGTSGGLSYNEQFF. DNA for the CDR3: TGTGCCACCAGCAGGCTCGGGACTAGCGGGGGGCTCTCCTACAATGAGCAGTTCTTC.

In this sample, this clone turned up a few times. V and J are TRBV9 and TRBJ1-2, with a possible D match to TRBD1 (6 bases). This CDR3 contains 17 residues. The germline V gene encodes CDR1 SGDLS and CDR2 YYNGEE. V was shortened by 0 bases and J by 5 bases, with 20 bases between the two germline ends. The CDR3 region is CASSVGGGTDPLYGYTF. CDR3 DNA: TGTGCCAGCAGCGTAGGAGGGGGGACGGACCCTCTATATGGCTACACCTTC.

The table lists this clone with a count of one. CDR3 loop: CASSPSRGTDTQYF. In nucleotides, the CDR3 is TGTGCCAGCAGCCCATCAAGGGGTACAGATACGCAGTATTTT. The V call is TRBV5-8, the J call TRBJ2-3, with D possibly being TRBD1 (5 bases). The CDR3 consists of 14 residues. Germline CDR1 reads SGHTS; CDR2 reads YDEGEE. Trimming pared 4 bases from V and 3 bases from J, leaving 12 bases between.

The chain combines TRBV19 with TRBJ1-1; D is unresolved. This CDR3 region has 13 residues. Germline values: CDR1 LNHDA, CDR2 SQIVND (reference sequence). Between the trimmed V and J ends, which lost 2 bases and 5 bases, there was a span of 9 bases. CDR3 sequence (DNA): TGTGCCAGTAGTATAATGGAAGGGACTGAAGCTTTCTTT. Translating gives CASSIMEGTEAFF.

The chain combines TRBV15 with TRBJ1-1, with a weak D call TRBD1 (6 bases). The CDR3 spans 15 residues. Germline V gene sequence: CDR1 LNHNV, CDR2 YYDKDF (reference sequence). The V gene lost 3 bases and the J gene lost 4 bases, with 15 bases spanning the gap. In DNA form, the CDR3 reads TGTGCCACCAGCAGGGGAGATAGGGGGGCCACTGAAGCTTTCTTT. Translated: CATSRGDRGATEAFF.

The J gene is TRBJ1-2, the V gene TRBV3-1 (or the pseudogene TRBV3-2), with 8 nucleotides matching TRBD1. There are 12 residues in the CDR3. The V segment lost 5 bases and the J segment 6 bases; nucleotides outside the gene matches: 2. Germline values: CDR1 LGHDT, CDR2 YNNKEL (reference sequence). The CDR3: CASSDRGNGYTF. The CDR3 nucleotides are TGTGCCAGCAGCGACAGGGGCAATGGCTACACCTTC.

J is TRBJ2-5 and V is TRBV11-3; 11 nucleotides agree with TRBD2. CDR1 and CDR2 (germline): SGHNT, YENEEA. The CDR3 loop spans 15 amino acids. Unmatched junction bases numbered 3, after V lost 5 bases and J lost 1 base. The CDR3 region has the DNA TGTGCCAGCAGCCACGGACTAGCGGGCCAAGAGACCCAGTACTTC. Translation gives CASSHGLAGQETQYF. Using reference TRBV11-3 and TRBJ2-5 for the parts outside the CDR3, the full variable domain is EAGVVQSPRYKIIEKKQPVAFWCNPISGHNTLYWYLQNLGQGPELLIRYENEEAVDDSQLPKDRFSAERLKGVDSTLKIQPAELGDSAVYLCASSHGLAGQETQYFGPGTRLLVL.

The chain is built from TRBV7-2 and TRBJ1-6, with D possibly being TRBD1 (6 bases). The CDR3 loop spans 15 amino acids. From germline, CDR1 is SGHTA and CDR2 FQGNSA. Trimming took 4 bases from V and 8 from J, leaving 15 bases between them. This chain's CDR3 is CASSSDSARDSPLHF. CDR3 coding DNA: TGTGCCAGCAGCTCGGACAGCGCAAGGGATTCACCCCTCCACTTT. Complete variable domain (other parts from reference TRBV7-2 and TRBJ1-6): GAGVSQSPSNKVTEKGKDVELRCDPISGHTALYWYRQSLGQGLEFLIYFQGNSAPDKSGLPSDRFSAERTGGSVSTLTIQRTQQEDSAVYLCASSSDSARDSPLHFGNGTRLTVT.

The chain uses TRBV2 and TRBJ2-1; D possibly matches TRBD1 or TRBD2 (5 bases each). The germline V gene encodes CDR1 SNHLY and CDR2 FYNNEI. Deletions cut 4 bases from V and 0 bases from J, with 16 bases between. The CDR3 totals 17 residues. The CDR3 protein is CASSGSWDQSSYNEQFF. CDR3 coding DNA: TGTGCCAGCAGTGGCTCTTGGGACCAGAGCTCCTACAATGAGCAGTTCTTC.

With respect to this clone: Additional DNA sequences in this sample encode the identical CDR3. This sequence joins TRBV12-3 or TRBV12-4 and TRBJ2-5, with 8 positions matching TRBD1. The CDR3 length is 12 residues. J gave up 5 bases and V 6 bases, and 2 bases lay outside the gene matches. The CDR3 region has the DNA TGTGCCAGCAGGCGACAGGGGGAGACCCAGTACTTC. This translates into CASRRQGETQYF.